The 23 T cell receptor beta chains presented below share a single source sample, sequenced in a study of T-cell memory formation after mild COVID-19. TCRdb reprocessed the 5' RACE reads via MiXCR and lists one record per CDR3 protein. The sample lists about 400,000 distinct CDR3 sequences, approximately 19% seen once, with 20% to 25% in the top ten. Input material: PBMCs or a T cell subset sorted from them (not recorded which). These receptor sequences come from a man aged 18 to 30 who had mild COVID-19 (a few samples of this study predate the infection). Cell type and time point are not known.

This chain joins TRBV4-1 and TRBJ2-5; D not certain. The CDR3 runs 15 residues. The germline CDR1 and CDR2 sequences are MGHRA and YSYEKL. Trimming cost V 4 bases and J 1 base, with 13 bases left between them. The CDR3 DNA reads TGCGCCAGCAGCCTTCTTCCAGGTCCCCAAGAGACCCAGTACTTC. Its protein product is CASSLLPGPQETQYF.

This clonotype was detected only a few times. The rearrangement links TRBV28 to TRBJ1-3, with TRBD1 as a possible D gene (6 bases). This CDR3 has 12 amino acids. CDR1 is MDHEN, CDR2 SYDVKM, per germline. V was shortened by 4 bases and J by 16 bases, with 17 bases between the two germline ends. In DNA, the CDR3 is TGTGCCAGCAGTTCCCTCGACAGGAACAAGTATTTT. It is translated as CASSSLDRNKYF.

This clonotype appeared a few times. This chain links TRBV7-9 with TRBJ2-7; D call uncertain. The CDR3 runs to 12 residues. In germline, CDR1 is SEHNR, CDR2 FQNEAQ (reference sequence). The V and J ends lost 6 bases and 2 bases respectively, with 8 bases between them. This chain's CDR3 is CASSAGTYEQYV. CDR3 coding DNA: TGTGCCAGCAGTGCAGGTACCTACGAGCAGTACGTC.

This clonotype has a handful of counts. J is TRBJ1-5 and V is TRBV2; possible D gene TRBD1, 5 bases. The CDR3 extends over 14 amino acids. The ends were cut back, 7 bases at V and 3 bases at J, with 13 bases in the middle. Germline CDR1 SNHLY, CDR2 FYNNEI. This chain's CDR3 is CASTLGANNQPQHF. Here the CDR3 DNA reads TGTGCCAGCACGTTAGGGGCGAACAATCAGCCCCAGCATTTT. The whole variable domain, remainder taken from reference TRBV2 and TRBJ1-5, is EPEVTQTPSHQVTQMGQEVILRCVPISNHLYFYWYRQILGQKVEFLVSFYNNEISEKSEIFDDQFSVERPDGSNFTLKIRSTKLEDSAMYFCASTLGANNQPQHFGDGTRLSIL.

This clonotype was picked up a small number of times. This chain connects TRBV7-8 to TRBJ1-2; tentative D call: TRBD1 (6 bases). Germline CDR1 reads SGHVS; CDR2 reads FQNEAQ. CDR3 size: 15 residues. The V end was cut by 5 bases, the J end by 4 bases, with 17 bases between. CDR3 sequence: CASSVAQGFSYGYTF. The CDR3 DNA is TGTGCCAGCAGCGTCGCCCAGGGGTTTTCCTATGGCTACACCTTC.

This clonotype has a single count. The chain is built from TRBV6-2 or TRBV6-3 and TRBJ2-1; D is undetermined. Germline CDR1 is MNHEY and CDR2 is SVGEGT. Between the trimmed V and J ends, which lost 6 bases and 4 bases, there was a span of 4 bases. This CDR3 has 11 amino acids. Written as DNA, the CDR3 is TGTGCCAGCAGGGTTTACAATGAGCAGTTCTTC. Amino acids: CASRVYNEQFF.

The CDR3 nucleotides are TGTGCCACCAGCAGAGATCAACAGGGGACAGATACGCAGTATTTT. It codes for CATSRDQQGTDTQYF. The gene calls are TRBV15 and TRBJ2-3; 7 bases line up with TRBD1. CDR1 is LNHNV, CDR2 YYDKDF, per germline (reference sequence). Losses at the gene ends were 0 bases for V and 3 bases for J; bases not matched to a gene: 3. The CDR3 contains 15 residues.

The CDR3 nucleotides read TGTGCCAGCAGCCCCGAGACAGGGAGGAATGAGCAGTTCTTC. Its protein product is CASSPETGRNEQFF. J is TRBJ2-1 and V is TRBV5-4; maybe TRBD1 (7 bases). The germline V gene has CDR1 SGHNT and CDR2 YYREEE (reference sequence). The CDR3 contains 14 residues. V lost 4 bases and J 7 bases, leaving 15 bases between the germline ends.

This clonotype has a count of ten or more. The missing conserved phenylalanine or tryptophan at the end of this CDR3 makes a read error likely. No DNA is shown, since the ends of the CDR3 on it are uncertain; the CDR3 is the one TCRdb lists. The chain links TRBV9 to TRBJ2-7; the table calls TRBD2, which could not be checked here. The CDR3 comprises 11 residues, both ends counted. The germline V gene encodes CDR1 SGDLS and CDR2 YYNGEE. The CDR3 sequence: CASSVGQPFMD.

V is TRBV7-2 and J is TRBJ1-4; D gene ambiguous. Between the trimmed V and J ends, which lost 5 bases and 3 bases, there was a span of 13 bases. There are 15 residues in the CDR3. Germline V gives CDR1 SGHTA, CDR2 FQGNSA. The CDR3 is CASSPLGLANEKLFF. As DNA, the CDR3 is TGTGCCAGCAGCCCCCTGGGATTGGCTAATGAAAAACTGTTTTTT.

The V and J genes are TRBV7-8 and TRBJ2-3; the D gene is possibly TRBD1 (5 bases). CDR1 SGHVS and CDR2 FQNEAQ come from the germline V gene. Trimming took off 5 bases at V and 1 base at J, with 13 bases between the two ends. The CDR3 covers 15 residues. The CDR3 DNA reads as TGTGCCAGCAGCCCCCAAGGGGCAGGCACAGATACGCAGTATTTT. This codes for CASSPQGAGTDTQYF.

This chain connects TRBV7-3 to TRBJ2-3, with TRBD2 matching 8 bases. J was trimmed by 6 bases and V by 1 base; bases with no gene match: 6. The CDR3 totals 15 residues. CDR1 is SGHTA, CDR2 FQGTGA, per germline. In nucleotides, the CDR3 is TGTGCCAGCAGCTTAAATGGCGGGGGGAGGGATACGCAGTATTTT. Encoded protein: CASSLNGGGRDTQYF.

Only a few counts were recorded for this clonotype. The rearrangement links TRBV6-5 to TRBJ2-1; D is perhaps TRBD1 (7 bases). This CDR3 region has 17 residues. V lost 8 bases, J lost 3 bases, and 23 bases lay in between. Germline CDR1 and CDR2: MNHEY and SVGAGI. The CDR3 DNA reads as TGTGCCAGCCGACTAAAGGTGACAGGGAGGATCTACAATGAGCAGTTCTTC. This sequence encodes CASRLKVTGRIYNEQFF.

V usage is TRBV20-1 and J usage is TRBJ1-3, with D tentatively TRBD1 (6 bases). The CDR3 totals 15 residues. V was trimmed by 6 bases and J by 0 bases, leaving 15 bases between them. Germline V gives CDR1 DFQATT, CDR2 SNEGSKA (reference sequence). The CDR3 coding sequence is TGCAGTGCAAAGGGCTGGGACATCTCTGGAAACACCATATATTTT. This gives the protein CSAKGWDISGNTIYF.

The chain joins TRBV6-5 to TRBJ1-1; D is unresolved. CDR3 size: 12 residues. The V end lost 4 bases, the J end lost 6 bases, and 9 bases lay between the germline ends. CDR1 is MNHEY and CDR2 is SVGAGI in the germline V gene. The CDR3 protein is CASSSLRAEAFF. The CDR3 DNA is TGTGCCAGCAGTTCCCTCCGGGCTGAAGCTTTCTTT.

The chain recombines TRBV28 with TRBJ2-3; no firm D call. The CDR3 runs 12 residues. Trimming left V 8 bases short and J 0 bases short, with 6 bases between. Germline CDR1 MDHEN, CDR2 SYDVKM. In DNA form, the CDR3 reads TGTGCCAGCGGAGCCAGCACAGATACGCAGTATTTT. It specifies CASGASTDTQYF.

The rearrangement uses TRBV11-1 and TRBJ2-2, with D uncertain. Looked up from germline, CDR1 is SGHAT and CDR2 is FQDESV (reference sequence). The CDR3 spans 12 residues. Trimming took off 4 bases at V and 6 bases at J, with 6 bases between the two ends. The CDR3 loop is CASSWASGELFF. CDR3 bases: TGTGCCAGCAGCTGGGCTTCCGGGGAGCTGTTTTTT.

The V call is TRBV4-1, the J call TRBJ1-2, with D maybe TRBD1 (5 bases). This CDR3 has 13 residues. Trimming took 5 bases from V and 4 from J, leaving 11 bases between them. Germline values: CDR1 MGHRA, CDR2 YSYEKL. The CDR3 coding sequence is TGCGCCAGCAGCGAGATGGGGGGCTATGGCTACACCTTC. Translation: CASSEMGGYGYTF.

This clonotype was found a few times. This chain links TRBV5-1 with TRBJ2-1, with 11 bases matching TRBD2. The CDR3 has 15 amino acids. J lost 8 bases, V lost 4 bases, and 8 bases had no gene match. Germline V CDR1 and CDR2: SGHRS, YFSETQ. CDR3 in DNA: TGCGCCAGCAGCACGGGACTAGCGGTCCCTCATGAGCAGTTCTTC. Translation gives CASSTGLAVPHEQFF.

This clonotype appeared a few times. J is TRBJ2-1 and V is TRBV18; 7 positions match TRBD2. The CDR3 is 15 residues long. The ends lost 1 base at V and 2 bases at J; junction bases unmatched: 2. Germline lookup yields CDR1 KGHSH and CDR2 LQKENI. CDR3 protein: CASSPREGTYNEQFF. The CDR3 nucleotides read TGTGCCAGCTCACCACGGGAGGGAACCTACAATGAGCAGTTCTTC.

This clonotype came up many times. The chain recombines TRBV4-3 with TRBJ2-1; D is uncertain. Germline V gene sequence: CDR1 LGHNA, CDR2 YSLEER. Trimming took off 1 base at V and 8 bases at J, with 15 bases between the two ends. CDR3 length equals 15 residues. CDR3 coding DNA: TGCGCCAGCAGCCAAGGGGTTAGTAGACTCCATGAGCAGTTCTTC. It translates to CASSQGVSRLHEQFF.

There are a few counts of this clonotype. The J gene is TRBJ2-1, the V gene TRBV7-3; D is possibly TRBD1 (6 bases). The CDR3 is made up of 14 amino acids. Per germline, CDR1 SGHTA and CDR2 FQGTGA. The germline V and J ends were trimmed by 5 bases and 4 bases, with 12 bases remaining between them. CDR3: CASSNGTSYNEQFF. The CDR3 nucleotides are TGTGCCAGCAGCAACGGGACATCTTACAATGAGCAGTTCTTC. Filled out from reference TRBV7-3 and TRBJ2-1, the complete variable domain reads GAGVSQTPSNKVTEKGKYVELRCDPISGHTALYWYRQSLGQGPEFLIYFQGTGAADDSGLPNDRFFAVRPEGSVSTLKIQRTERGDSAVYLCASSNGTSYNEQFFGPGTRLTVL.

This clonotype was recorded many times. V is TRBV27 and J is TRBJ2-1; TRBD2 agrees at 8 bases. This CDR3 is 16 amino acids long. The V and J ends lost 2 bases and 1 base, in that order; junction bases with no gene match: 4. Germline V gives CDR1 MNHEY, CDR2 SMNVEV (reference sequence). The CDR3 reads CASSLRRGDSYNEQFF. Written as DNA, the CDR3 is TGTGCCAGCAGTTTACGGCGGGGGGATTCCTACAATGAGCAGTTCTTC.